A single sample is the source of the 25 T cell receptor beta chains below, sequenced in a study of blood T cell repertoires in COVID-19. The method was immunoSEQ multiplex PCR; TCRdb's version includes in-frame clones alone and lacks a portion of them. The repertoire holds about 210,000 clones, with 88% as singletons. The sequenced sample consisted of peripheral blood. The receptors shown here come from a young man with active or convalescent COVID-19.

With regard to this clone: At the DNA level, this CDR3 is encoded by other sequences in the same sample as well. The genes are TRBV2 and TRBJ2-7, with 12 nucleotides matching TRBD2. The CDR3 has 15 residues. V shed 2 bases and J 4 bases; nucleotides not matched to a gene: 3. Germline CDR1 is SNHLY and CDR2 is FYNNEI. The CDR3 sequence is CASSERTSGIYEQYF. The DNA for the CDR3 is TGTGCCAGCAGTGAAAGGACTAGCGGGATTTACGAGCAGTACTTC.

To note about this clone: Other DNA sequences from this sample encode an identical CDR3 as well. V gene TRBV29-1 combines with J gene TRBJ2-1, with D unclear. Trimming shortened V by 1 base and J by 4 bases, and 5 bases separated the two germline ends. Per germline, CDR1 SQVTM and CDR2 ANQGSEA. The CDR3 sequence is 12 residues long. CDR3 region: CSVEGRYNEQFF. The CDR3 bases are TGCAGCGTTGAAGGCAGATACAATGAGCAGTTCTTC.

The chain employs TRBV4-1 and TRBJ2-7, with TRBD1 matching over 9 bases. V was pared by 4 bases and J by 5 bases, with 9 bases of the junction left unmatched. The CDR3 runs to 15 residues. CDR1 and CDR2 (germline): MGHRA, YSYEKL. The CDR3 is CASSPSGTGTNEQYF. For the CDR3, the DNA is TGCGCCAGCAGCCCGTCCGGGACAGGGACCAACGAGCAGTACTTC.

The rearrangement links TRBV6-5 to TRBJ2-1; 8 bases map to TRBD1. V shed 5 bases, J shed 6 bases, and the junction held 9 bases outside the gene matches. This CDR3 is built from 15 residues. The germline gives CDR1 MNHEY, CDR2 SVGAGI. In DNA, the CDR3 is TGTGCCAGCAGTCACACGACAGGGGCGGGCAATGAGCAGTTCTTC. Its protein is CASSHTTGAGNEQFF.

The rearrangement uses TRBV3-1 (or the pseudogene TRBV3-2) and TRBJ2-1; D may be TRBD1 (7 bases). The CDR3 is made up of 17 amino acids. With 3 bases removed from V and 7 bases from J, the gap between germline ends came to 22 bases. Germline V gives CDR1 LGHDT, CDR2 YNNKEL (reference sequence). This CDR3 is CASSHFGGGALRNEQFF. DNA of the CDR3: TGTGCCAGCAGCCATTTCGGAGGGGGCGCTTTAAGGAATGAGCAGTTCTTC.

This chain connects TRBV3-1 (or the pseudogene TRBV3-2) to TRBJ1-6; unclear D gene. Trimming pared 1 base from V and 13 bases from J, leaving 14 bases between. The CDR3 runs 14 residues. Germline loops: CDR1 LGHDT, CDR2 YNNKEL (reference sequence). DNA of the CDR3: TGTGCCAGCAGCCAAGTTGAAGCCCCCTTTCCCCTCCACTTT. It codes for CASSQVEAPFPLHF.

The chain carries TRBV18 and TRBJ2-2, with 8 bases matching TRBD1. With 1 base clipped from V and 6 bases from J, the junction kept 1 base outside the gene matches. Per the germline V gene, CDR1 is KGHSH and CDR2 is LQKENI. This CDR3 spans 14 amino acids. CDR3 loop: CASSPLTGAGELFF. CDR3 nucleotides: TGTGCCAGCTCACCACTGACAGGGGCCGGGGAGCTGTTTTTT.

This clone was observed a single time. The genes are TRBV7-9 and TRBJ2-1, with D possibly TRBD2 on 6 matching bases. This CDR3 comprises 12 residues. Germline loops: CDR1 SEHNR, CDR2 FQNEAQ (reference sequence). The ends were cut back, 8 bases at V and 4 bases at J, with 9 bases in the middle. The CDR3 sequence is CASYGGYNEQFF. The CDR3 DNA reads as TGTGCCAGCTACGGGGGTTACAATGAGCAGTTCTTC. Based on the CDR3 plus reference TRBV7-9 and TRBJ2-1, the full variable domain is DTGVSQNPRHKITKRGQNVTFRCDPISEHNRLYWYRQTLGQGPEFLTYFQNEAQLEKSRLLSDRFSAERPKGSFSTLEIQRTEQGDSAMYLCASYGGYNEQFFGPGTRLTVL.

The rearrangement uses TRBV12-2 and TRBJ1-4. TRBV12-2 is a known pseudogene. This CDR3 spans 15 amino acids. This CDR3 is CASRPHRATNEKLFF. The CDR3 DNA reads TGTGCAAGTCGCCCGCACCGCGCAACTAATGAAAAACTGTTTTTT.

The chain has TRBV3-1 (or the pseudogene TRBV3-2) and TRBJ2-7, with D possibly matching TRBD2 (5 bases). V was clipped by 3 bases and J by 7 bases, with 16 bases between them. The germline gives CDR1 LGHDT, CDR2 YNNKEL (reference sequence). The CDR3 has 14 amino acids. The CDR3 DNA reads TGTGCCAGCAGCCAGGGCGGAGGTCTGGGTGAGCAGTACTTC. Its translation: CASSQGGGLGEQYF.

The gene calls are TRBV9 and TRBJ2-3; the match to TRBD2 covers 10 bases. This CDR3 is built from 16 residues. Germline values: CDR1 SGDLS, CDR2 YYNGEE. Unmatched junction bases numbered 5, after V lost 3 bases and J lost 1 base. CDR3 in amino acids: CASSDGTSVRTDTQYF. The CDR3 region has the DNA TGTGCCAGCAGCGACGGGACTAGCGTCCGCACAGATACGCAGTATTTT.

This sequence joins TRBV6-2 or TRBV6-3 and TRBJ1-5; D is unclear. Germline V gene data show CDR1 as MNHEY and CDR2 as SVGEGT. Trimming pared 2 bases from V and 4 bases from J, leaving 12 bases between. This CDR3 region has 15 residues. The DNA of the CDR3 is TGTGCCAGCAGTTACCATCAACGGAGGAATCAGCCCCAGCATTTT. It codes for CASSYHQRRNQPQHF.

This clone has more than one count but fewer than ten. The chain recombines TRBV4-2 with TRBJ2-1; 9 nucleotides match TRBD1. CDR1 is LGHNA, CDR2 YNFKEQ, per germline. Trimming took 2 bases from V and 7 from J; bases not matched to a gene: 12. The CDR3 runs 17 residues. The DNA of the CDR3 is TGTGCCAGCAGCCAAACCCCGAGGACAGGGGTAGGAAATGAGCAGTTCTTC. It specifies CASSQTPRTGVGNEQFF.

The chain employs TRBV6-2 or TRBV6-3 and TRBJ2-7, with TRBD2 matching over 8 bases. The CDR3 extends over 13 amino acids. CDR1 and CDR2 (germline): MNHEY, SVGEGT. With V trimmed by 5 bases and J by 2 bases, 2 bases remained unmatched. CDR3 in amino acids: CASSQLAAYEQYF. The CDR3 DNA reads as TGTGCCAGCAGTCAACTAGCGGCCTACGAGCAGTACTTC.

The J gene is TRBJ1-3, the V gene TRBV19; 7 positions agree with TRBD1. This CDR3 comprises 16 residues. J gave up 2 bases and V 7 bases, and 11 bases lay outside the gene matches. Germline CDR1 and CDR2: LNHDA and SQIVND (reference sequence). The CDR3 loop is CASTAVTGNTGNTIYF. Written as DNA, the CDR3 is TGTGCCAGTACCGCCGTGACAGGGAACACTGGAAACACCATATATTTT.

J is TRBJ1-1 and V is TRBV2, with D perhaps matching TRBD1 (5 bases). CDR1 is SNHLY, CDR2 FYNNEI, per germline. This CDR3 is 10 amino acids long. The CDR3 spells CKSREDKAFF. CDR3 bases: TGTAAATCGCGGGAGGACAAAGCTTTCTTT.

The V call is TRBV5-1, the J call TRBJ2-7; D possibly corresponds to TRBD2 (7 bases). CDR3 size: 13 residues. Germline CDR1 reads SGHRS; CDR2 reads YFSETQ. Trimming removed 3 bases from V and 5 bases from J, with 12 bases in between. The CDR3 region has the DNA TGCGCCAGCAGCTCCGGGGGGCCCCACGAGCAGTACTTC. It encodes CASSSGGPHEQYF.

The J gene is TRBJ1-1, the V gene TRBV28; TRBD1 matches 7 bases. This CDR3 is 15 amino acids long. The J segment lost 3 bases and the V segment lost 4 bases, leaving 8 bases of the junction unmatched. CDR1 is MDHEN, CDR2 SYDVKM, per germline. The CDR3 region is CASSSQRGPYTEAFF. The CDR3 coding sequence is TGTGCCAGCAGTTCACAGAGGGGGCCCTACACTGAAGCTTTCTTT.

The rearrangement uses TRBV5-1 and TRBJ1-5; 9 bases fit TRBD1. The CDR3 loop spans 19 amino acids. Per the germline V gene, CDR1 is SGHRS and CDR2 is YFSETQ. V lost 0 bases, J lost 2 bases, and 12 bases stayed unmatched. CDR3 loop: CASSLVFGDRAGGNQPQHF. The CDR3 coding sequence is TGCGCCAGCAGCTTGGTTTTCGGGGACAGGGCAGGCGGCAATCAGCCCCAGCATTTT. The full variable domain, with the rest looked up from reference TRBV5-1 and TRBJ1-5, is KAGVTQTPRYLIKTRGQQVTLSCSPISGHRSVSWYQQTPGQGLQFLFEYFSETQRNKGNFPGRFSGRQFSNSRSEMNVSTLELGDSALYLCASSLVFGDRAGGNQPQHFGDGTRLSIL.

This clone was observed a single time. V usage is TRBV5-1 and J usage is TRBJ1-4, with D perhaps TRBD1 (5 bases). The CDR3 covers 13 residues. Germline V gives CDR1 SGHRS, CDR2 YFSETQ. V shed 0 bases and J shed 11 bases, with 11 bases lying between them. The CDR3 sequence is CASSLDPPGKLFF. The CDR3 region has the DNA TGCGCCAGCAGCTTGGACCCCCCAGGGAAACTGTTTTTT.

This sequence joins TRBV9 and TRBJ2-1; TRBD2 matches at 11 bases. Germline V gene sequence: CDR1 SGDLS, CDR2 YYNGEE. The CDR3 covers 15 residues. Trimming cost V 5 bases and J 4 bases; bases outside gene matches: 5. The CDR3 protein is CASSLAGGEYNEQFF. The DNA of the CDR3 is TGTGCCAGCAGTTTAGCGGGAGGGGAGTACAATGAGCAGTTCTTC.

V is TRBV15 and J is TRBJ2-2, with 9 bases that match TRBD2. This CDR3 has 16 residues. Germline V gives CDR1 LNHNV, CDR2 YYDKDF (reference sequence). The V segment lost 6 bases and the J segment 5 bases; nucleotides outside the gene matches: 10. DNA for the CDR3: TGTGCCACCAGACGGGGTGGCGGGAGGGCAACCGGGGAGCTGTTTTTT. Translation: CATRRGGGRATGELFF.

The chain joins TRBV6-1 to TRBJ1-1, with 8 bases identical to TRBD1. CDR3 size: 15 residues. The germline V gene encodes CDR1 MNHNS and CDR2 SASEGT. V lost 1 base to trimming and J lost 4 bases; unmatched junction nucleotides: 5. The CDR3 nucleotides are TGTGCCAGCAGTGAAGTCCCAGGGGGCGGCACTGAAGCTTTCTTT. Protein product: CASSEVPGGGTEAFF.

V and J are TRBV5-1 and TRBJ1-1; a possible D gene is TRBD1 (6 bases). CDR3 length: 16 amino acids. Germline assignment: CDR1 SGHRS and CDR2 YFSETQ. The V end was cut by 1 base, the J end by 5 bases, with 18 bases between. The CDR3 region is CASSLRSGAPLTEAFF. In DNA, the CDR3 is TGCGCCAGCAGCTTGAGGTCAGGGGCCCCGCTTACTGAAGCTTTCTTT.

The chain combines TRBV7-2 with TRBJ2-7; the match to TRBD1 covers 9 bases. Germline CDR1 SGHTA, CDR2 FQGNSA. Trimming cost V 5 bases and J 0 bases; bases outside gene matches: 8. This CDR3 region has 16 residues. The CDR3 region has the DNA TGTGCCAGCAGCAACCGACAGGGGGTAGGCTCCTACGAGCAGTACTTC. Translating gives CASSNRQGVGSYEQYF.